The entry below gives a single TCR beta chain sequence along with its context. The CDR3 extends over 15 amino acids. The V gene lost 0 bases and the J gene lost 0 bases, with 8 bases spanning the gap. CDR1 is WSHSY and CDR2 is SAAADI in the germline V gene. Measured with immunoSEQ multiplex PCR; TCRdb has only the in-frame clones, and not every one. Among 65,000 to 80,000 clones listed, about 93% were seen once. This sample was taken from a study of technical replicates of blood from a few donors. The sequence came from a human donor in good health. V usage is TRBV10-2 and J usage is TRBJ1-1; D not resolved. The sequencing input was T cells isolated from PBMCs. CDR3 coding DNA: TGCGCCAGCAGTGAGTCTGGAGAGGTGAACACTGAAGCTTTCTTT. This sequence encodes CASSESGEVNTEAFF.